This TCR beta chain was sequenced for a study of cytomegalovirus exposure and HLA in healthy donors. The PCR had 60 Vbeta and 13 Jbeta primers. Assay used: immunoSEQ multiplex PCR; TCRdb lists only in-frame clones, some missing. The sample holds 80,000 to 95,000 clones; 63% are singletons and the top ten take around 6.3%. About this clone: Antigen specificity is unknown.

The V and J ends lost 6 bases and 2 bases, in that order; junction bases with no gene match: 6. Germline V gene sequence: CDR1 MNHNY, CDR2 SVGAGI (reference sequence). The CDR3 covers 15 residues. Study-wide findings and caveats: While the bulk of TCR sequences proved rare, some public TCRs turned up in many donors.

V gene TRBV6-6 combines with J gene TRBJ2-7, with 11 bases identical to TRBD2. This clonotype originated in a woman aged 25 to 45 in good health and CMV-seronegative. The material sequenced was PBMCs. The CDR3 DNA reads TGTGCCAGCAGGGATAGCGGGAGGGCCCCCTACGAGCAGTACTTC. Protein sequence: CASRDSGRAPYEQYF.